The present T cell receptor (beta chain) was sequenced within a study of OX40 agonist ivuxolimab in advanced cancers. In terms of the full investigation: Ivuxolimab was an agonistic, fully human IgG2 monoclonal antibody directed against OX40 (CD134), a costimulatory receptor. Intravenous ivuxolimab was administered to patients every 2 weeks at six dose levels: 0.01, 0.1, 0.3, 1.5, 3 and 10 mg/kg. Of the approximately 54 dose-escalation patients, hepatocellular carcinoma was present in about 20, melanoma in approximately 15, renal cell carcinoma in 9 and head and neck cancer in 9. A male proportion of nearly 85% and a mean age of about 60 years, ranging from about 20 to 79, were recorded for the dose-escalation cohort. Prior anti-PD-1, anti-PD-L1 or anti-CTLA-4 therapy was permitted, and checkpoint inhibitors had been received by about 37% of dose-escalation patients. Three dose-escalation patients achieved partial responses, one with hepatocellular carcinoma and two with cutaneous melanoma. Peripheral TCRbeta sequencing aimed to test whether ivuxolimab altered TCR sequence diversity and caused clonal T-cell expansion. The paper reports the monotherapy dose-escalation portion (N of about 50 patients) of the phase I ivuxolimab trial.

The trial excluded patients who had a history of autoimmune disease or who were on systemic immunosuppression. Peripheral blood for TCR sequencing was collected from all dose cohorts at baseline, on cycle 4 day 1, and on cycle 7 day 1. Samples were obtained from an open-label, multicenter, first-in-human phase I dose-escalation trial of ivuxolimab. Adults with locally advanced or metastatic head and neck squamous cell, hepatocellular, melanoma or renal cell carcinoma were enrolled in the trial. Before TCR sequencing, CD4+ T cells and CD8+ T cells from peripheral blood were sorted into separate populations. The study at large found these results: After ivuxolimab, CD8+ T cells had more expanded clones than CD4+ T cells on average. At doses from 0.1 to 3.0 mg/kg, clonal expansion was seen in both CD4+ and CD8+ blood T cells between baseline and week 6. Low levels of normalized T-cell clonal expansion were also shown by some nonresponding patients. Partial responders in the 0.1-3.0 mg/kg groups had among the lowest normalized peripheral clonal expansion, especially among CD8+ T cells. The antigen specificity of the peripheral T cells that underwent clonal expansion was not determined.

Reading the germline V gene (reference sequence) gives CDR1 SEHNR and CDR2 FQNEAQ. The CDR3 spans 14 residues, from the cysteine through the phenylalanine. Only the CDR3 portion is preserved as DNA: 42 bases, with reading frame beginning at the first base. V loses 5 bases of germline sequence and J loses 1 base, and the interval between the two ends is 12 bases. For sequencing of the TCRbeta CDR3 region, genomic DNA was extracted from the sorted cells. The immunoSEQ Assay was used for sequencing of TCRbeta CDR3 regions. The table was pulled from immuneACCESS by TCRdb, which kept in-frame rearrangements only. Such tables lose some clones; where checked, under half of the loss comes from unresolved V genes, and the rest has no known cause. The sample table lists roughly 83,000 clones, about 90% of them with a count of one. Together, the top ten hold 6.5% to 8.5% of the sample. Notes on this clone: Its antigen target is currently unknown. Base-call qualities are not available, and no considerably larger clone is one nucleotide away.

The chain joins TRBV7-9 to TRBJ2-7, and perhaps TRBD1 as D gene, on 6 matching bases. The sample in question was CD4+ or CD8+ T cells sorted from blood, obtained in a trial of the OX40 agonist ivuxolimab. The receptor was isolated from an adult with an advanced solid tumor such as melanoma, head and neck, liver or kidney cancer. The DNA sequence is given as TGTGCCAGCAGCCCCCCCAGGGGTTCCTACGAGCAGTACTTC. Its protein reads: CASSPPRGSYEQYF.